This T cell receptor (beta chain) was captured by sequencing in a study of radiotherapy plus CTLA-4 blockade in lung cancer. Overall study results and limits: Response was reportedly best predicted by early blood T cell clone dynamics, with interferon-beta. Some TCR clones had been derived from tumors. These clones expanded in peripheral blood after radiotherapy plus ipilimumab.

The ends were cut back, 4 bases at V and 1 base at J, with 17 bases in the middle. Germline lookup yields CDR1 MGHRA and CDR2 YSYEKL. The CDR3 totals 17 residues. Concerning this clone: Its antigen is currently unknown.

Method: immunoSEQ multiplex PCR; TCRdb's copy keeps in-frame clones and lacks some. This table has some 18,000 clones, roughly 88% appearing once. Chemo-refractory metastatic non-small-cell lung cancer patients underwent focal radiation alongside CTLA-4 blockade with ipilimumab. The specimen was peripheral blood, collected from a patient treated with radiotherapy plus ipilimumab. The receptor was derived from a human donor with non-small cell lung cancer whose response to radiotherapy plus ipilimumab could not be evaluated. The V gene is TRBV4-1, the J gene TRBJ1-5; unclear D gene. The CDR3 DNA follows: TGCGCCAGCAGCCCTCGTGTCGAGGGATGGAGCAATCAGCCCCAGCATTTT. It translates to CASSPRVEGWSNQPQHF.